Presented here are 9 T cell receptor beta chains from one specimen sequenced in a study of blood T cell repertoires in COVID-19 (dated by TCRdb to the early 2020s). Libraries were made using the immunoSEQ multiplex PCR assay. The source is immuneACCESS, and TCRdb retained only in-frame sequences with V and J called. Part of the clones is not carried over; for the studies checked, unresolved V genes explain less than half of this, and the remainder is unexplained. Counted in this sample were some 170,000 clones; 85% of them appeared once. The ten largest account for less than 9% of the sample. The sample was peripheral blood. The receptor source for this set is a woman in her sixties with acute or convalescent COVID-19.

This clone occurred once. V usage is TRBV5-3 and J usage is TRBJ2-7; a weak D match, TRBD2 (5 bases). TRBV5-3 qualifies as an ORF whose function is uncertain. V was shortened by 4 bases and J by 2 bases, with 10 bases between the two germline ends. The CDR3 runs 13 residues. CDR3 coding DNA: TGTGCCAGAAGCGCGGAGGACGCCTACGAGCAGTACGTC. Translation gives CARSAEDAYEQYV.

The chain is built from TRBV5-1 and TRBJ1-3, with a weak D call TRBD1 (5 bases). The CDR3 has 16 residues. CDR1 is SGHRS, CDR2 YFSETQ, per germline. Trimming removed 2 bases at V and 0 bases at J, with 12 bases between. In DNA form, the CDR3 reads TGCGCCAGCAGCTTTACGACAGTCTTCTCTGGAAACACCATATATTTT. Encoded protein: CASSFTTVFSGNTIYF.

CDR3 sequence reads: CASHNHNYGYTF. In DNA form, the CDR3 reads TGTGCCAGCCACAACCATAACTATGGCTACACCTTC. The V gene is TRBV28, the J gene TRBJ1-2; D not certain. The V end was cut by 8 bases, the J end by 1 base, with 8 bases between. From germline, CDR1 is MDHEN and CDR2 SYDVKM. The CDR3 loop spans 12 amino acids.

The genes are TRBV5-1 and TRBJ2-2, with D unclear. The CDR3 extends over 13 amino acids. The V and J ends lost 0 bases and 3 bases respectively, with 3 bases between them. Germline V gene data show CDR1 as SGHRS and CDR2 as YFSETQ. The CDR3 here is CASSLGDTGELFF. The CDR3 DNA sequence: TGCGCCAGCAGCTTGGGAGACACCGGGGAGCTGTTTTTT.

The chain joins TRBV19 to TRBJ2-1; the match to TRBD1 covers 7 bases. The CDR3 contains 14 residues. CDR1 is LNHDA, CDR2 SQIVND, per germline (reference sequence). J was trimmed by 4 bases and V by 8 bases; bases with no gene match: 8. The CDR3 sequence: CASRPGQKYNEQFF. The CDR3 bases are TGTGCCAGTCGTCCGGGACAGAAGTACAATGAGCAGTTCTTC.

The chain is built from TRBV18 and TRBJ1-3; D might be TRBD1 (6 bases). Per the germline V gene, CDR1 is KGHSH and CDR2 is LQKENI. The CDR3 totals 17 residues. The V gene lost 2 bases and the J gene lost 0 bases, with 14 bases spanning the gap. The CDR3 region is CASSPVPTGSSGNTIYF. The CDR3 DNA reads as TGTGCCAGCTCACCAGTTCCAACAGGGAGCTCTGGAAACACCATATATTTT.

The chain uses TRBV12-3 or TRBV12-4 and TRBJ2-3; D remains unclear. Trimming left V 1 base short and J 6 bases short, with 5 bases between. CDR3 length: 12 amino acids. CDR3 in amino acids: CASSLVLDTQYF. The CDR3 bases are TGTGCCAGCAGTTTAGTTCTGGATACGCAGTATTTT.

The V gene is TRBV9, the J gene TRBJ1-5, with D hard to call. The CDR3 is 15 residues long. Looked up from germline, CDR1 is SGDLS and CDR2 is YYNGEE. Trimming pared 4 bases from V and 4 bases from J, leaving 15 bases between. The CDR3, as DNA: TGTGCCAGCAGCCCCAGCGCAGGAGGAAATCAGCCCCAGCATTTT. It encodes CASSPSAGGNQPQHF.

The V call is TRBV24-1, the J call TRBJ2-3; 10 bases are shared with TRBD1. Germline CDR1 reads KGHDR; CDR2 reads SFDVKD. CDR3 length equals 16 residues. The junction had 6 bases not matched to a gene; V was cut back by 3 bases and J by 4 bases. The CDR3 loop is CATSDPGTGVSDTQYF. The CDR3, as DNA: TGTGCCACCAGTGATCCCGGGACAGGGGTTTCAGATACGCAGTATTTT.